One sample yielded the 20 T cell receptor beta chains listed below, sequenced in a study of cytomegalovirus exposure and HLA in healthy donors. TCRdb's copy holds only in-frame clones and misses some; the assay was immunoSEQ multiplex PCR. The data contain roughly 310,000 clones, approximately 85% of them singletons. The sequencing sample was made of PBMCs. The receptors were sampled from a man aged 25-45 years in good health and CMV-seronegative.

The DNA of the CDR3 is TGTGCCAGCAGCTTGGGAGGGTTCCAAGAGACCCAGTACTTC. It translates to CASSLGGFQETQYF. The V call is TRBV7-2, the J call TRBJ2-5; 7 bases map to TRBD2. CDR1 and CDR2 (germline): SGHTA, FQGNSA. V dropped 3 bases and J dropped 1; count of bases not matched to a gene: 2. The CDR3 loop spans 14 amino acids.

The J gene is TRBJ2-1, the V gene TRBV11-3, with 11 bases aligning to TRBD2. The CDR3 extends over 18 amino acids. CDR1 SGHNT and CDR2 YENEEA come from the germline V gene. Germline trimming cut 1 base from V and 2 bases from J; bases unmatched to any gene: 7. Written as DNA, the CDR3 is TGTGCCAGCAGCTTAGGGCTAGCGGGGGGCAAAACCTACAATGAGCAGTTCTTC. Its protein product is CASSLGLAGGKTYNEQFF.

This clone was counted a single time. The chain joins TRBV5-6 to TRBJ1-4; unclear D gene. The V end was cut by 3 bases, the J end by 9 bases, with 12 bases between. Germline CDR1 is SGHDT and CDR2 is YYEEEE. The CDR3 extends over 13 amino acids. The CDR3 DNA sequence: TGTGCCAGCAGCTCCACCCACATACAAAAACTGTTTTTT. It translates to CASSSTHIQKLFF.

The V and J genes are TRBV15 and TRBJ2-7; D uncertain. V dropped 0 bases and J dropped 3 bases, with 12 bases sitting between them. The CDR3 is 15 residues long. CDR1 is LNHNV and CDR2 is YYDKDF in the germline V gene (reference sequence). CDR3 sequence (DNA): TGTGCCACCAGCAGAGATGTCTCCAGGCACTACGAGCAGTACTTC. This sequence encodes CATSRDVSRHYEQYF.

The V call is TRBV5-1, the J call TRBJ1-2, with 10 bases fitting TRBD1. Germline V CDR1 and CDR2: SGHRS, YFSETQ. This CDR3 contains 16 residues. The J segment lost 3 bases and the V segment lost 4 bases, leaving 9 bases of the junction unmatched. The CDR3 reads CASSISGTGADYGYTF. Written as DNA, the CDR3 is TGCGCCAGCAGCATATCCGGGACAGGGGCTGACTATGGCTACACCTTC. The whole variable domain, filled in from reference TRBV5-1 and TRBJ1-2, reads KAGVTQTPRYLIKTRGQQVTLSCSPISGHRSVSWYQQTPGQGLQFLFEYFSETQRNKGNFPGRFSGRQFSNSRSEMNVSTLELGDSALYLCASSISGTGADYGYTFGSGTRLTVV.

V and J are TRBV14 and TRBJ2-7; perhaps TRBD2 as D (5 bases). V was clipped by 5 bases and J by 5 bases, with 19 bases between them. Germline CDR1 SGHDN, CDR2 FVKESK. The CDR3 loop spans 15 amino acids. The CDR3 reads CASSIRSGSVDEQYF. CDR3 nucleotide sequence: TGTGCCAGCAGCATACGCTCGGGTAGCGTGGACGAGCAGTACTTC.

The CDR3: CASSQDRTGGYEQYF. The CDR3, as DNA: TGCGCCAGCAGCCAAGATAGGACAGGGGGGTACGAGCAGTACTTC. The J gene is TRBJ2-7, the V gene TRBV4-1, with 10 nucleotides matching TRBD1. The CDR3 covers 15 residues. Per germline, CDR1 MGHRA and CDR2 YSYEKL. V lost 0 bases, J lost 4 bases, and 3 bases stayed unmatched.

The chain uses TRBV18 and TRBJ2-5; the D is unclear. Trimming removed 3 bases at V and 5 bases at J, with 10 bases between. Germline assignment: CDR1 KGHSH and CDR2 LQKENI. The CDR3 has 13 amino acids. The CDR3 DNA is TGTGCCAGCTCACCGAATCTCAGGGAGACCCAGTACTTC. Its translation is CASSPNLRETQYF.

The chain recombines TRBV11-2 with TRBJ2-7, with a weak D call TRBD2 (5 bases). The germline V gene has CDR1 SGHAT and CDR2 FQNNGV. Trimming cost V 0 bases and J 3 bases, with 15 bases left between them. The CDR3 sequence is 16 residues long. This CDR3 is CASSLDGGTDHYEQYF. The CDR3 DNA follows: TGTGCCAGCAGCTTAGATGGAGGTACCGATCACTACGAGCAGTACTTC.

V gene TRBV27 combines with J gene TRBJ1-5; D ambiguous. This CDR3 is 13 amino acids long. The V and J ends lost 4 bases and 0 bases respectively, with 4 bases between them. Germline CDR1 MNHEY, CDR2 SMNVEV (reference sequence). The CDR3, as DNA: TGTGCCAGCAGTTACAATAGCAATCAGCCCCAGCATTTT. Amino acids: CASSYNSNQPQHF.

CDR3: CASSSRDSSDTEAFF. The DNA of the CDR3 is TGTGCCAGCAGCTCCCGGGACAGTTCGGACACTGAAGCTTTCTTT. This rearrangement joins TRBV7-9 to TRBJ1-1; TRBD1 agrees at 7 bases. This CDR3 comprises 15 residues. After removal of 4 bases from V and 3 bases from J, the junction contained 8 bases not matched to a gene. Germline CDR1 reads SEHNR; CDR2 reads FQNEAQ (reference sequence). Using reference TRBV7-9 and TRBJ1-1 for the parts outside the CDR3, the full variable domain is DTGVSQNPRHKITKRGQNVTFRCDPISEHNRLYWYRQTLGQGPEFLTYFQNEAQLEKSRLLSDRFSAERPKGSFSTLEIQRTEQGDSAMYLCASSSRDSSDTEAFFGQGTRLTVV.

CDR3 nucleotides: TGCGCCAGCAGCGACGCGGGGCTAGCTAACTATGGCTACACCTTC. Translated: CASSDAGLANYGYTF. V usage is TRBV4-1 and J usage is TRBJ1-2; TRBD1 might be the D (5 bases). Looked up from germline, CDR1 is MGHRA and CDR2 is YSYEKL. Trimming pared 5 bases from V and 0 bases from J, leaving 13 bases between. The CDR3 has 15 residues.

This rearrangement joins TRBV10-2 to TRBJ2-3; D is ambiguous. The ends were cut back, 9 bases at V and 0 bases at J, with 19 bases in the middle. From germline, CDR1 is WSHSY and CDR2 SAAADI. The CDR3 covers 16 residues. The CDR3 region has the DNA TGCGCCAGTTCGACTTGGCGATACACTAGCACAGATACGCAGTATTTT. Its protein product is CASSTWRYTSTDTQYF.

The chain recombines TRBV10-1 with TRBJ2-4; TRBD1 agrees at 8 bases. CDR3 size: 14 residues. Germline CDR1 WNHNN, CDR2 SYGVQD (reference sequence). V lost 8 bases to trimming and J lost 2 bases; unmatched junction nucleotides: 5. This CDR3 is CASGTGGTKNIQYF. CDR3 DNA sequence: TGCGCCAGCGGAACAGGGGGAACCAAAAACATTCAGTACTTC.

V gene TRBV7-2 combines with J gene TRBJ2-7; D gene ambiguous. This CDR3 has 12 amino acids. Trimming cost V 6 bases and J 6 bases, with 12 bases left between them. Germline values: CDR1 SGHTA, CDR2 FQGNSA. This CDR3 is CASSPTLTEQYF. CDR3 sequence (DNA): TGTGCCAGCAGTCCGACTCTAACCGAGCAGTACTTC.

The chain recombines TRBV5-1 with TRBJ2-2; 7 bases agree with TRBD2. The CDR3 covers 17 residues. CDR1 is SGHRS and CDR2 is YFSETQ in the germline V gene. Trimming at V came to 3 bases and at J to 2 bases, leaving 10 bases not matched to a gene. The CDR3 DNA sequence: TGCGCCAGCAGCTGGGCTAATGGCGGGGGAAACACCGGGGAGCTGTTTTTT. It encodes CASSWANGGGNTGELFF. The full variable domain, its missing parts supplied by reference TRBV5-1 and TRBJ2-2, is KAGVTQTPRYLIKTRGQQVTLSCSPISGHRSVSWYQQTPGQGLQFLFEYFSETQRNKGNFPGRFSGRQFSNSRSEMNVSTLELGDSALYLCASSWANGGGNTGELFFGEGSRLTVL.

This chain links TRBV2 with TRBJ2-6; D call uncertain. The ends were cut back, 3 bases at V and 3 bases at J, with 9 bases in the middle. The CDR3 is 15 amino acids. Germline CDR1 reads SNHLY; CDR2 reads FYNNEI. The DNA for the CDR3 is TGTGCCAGCAGTGATTCGGTTCATGGGGCCAACGTCCTGACTTTC. Translated, it gives CASSDSVHGANVLTF.

The chain carries TRBV10-1 and TRBJ2-3; D perhaps matches TRBD1 (6 bases). The CDR3 consists of 16 residues. V lost 4 bases and J 2 bases, leaving 16 bases between the germline ends. Germline V gene lookup returns CDR1 WNHNN and CDR2 SYGVQD (reference sequence). The CDR3 DNA reads TGCGCCAGCAGTGGCTCCCCGGGACACGACACAGATACGCAGTATTTT. Translating gives CASSGSPGHDTDTQYF.

The chain recombines TRBV2 with TRBJ1-1; D might be TRBD1 (5 bases). Germline values: CDR1 SNHLY, CDR2 FYNNEI. This CDR3 has 13 residues. Trimming removed 7 bases from V and 5 bases from J, with 14 bases in between. The CDR3: CASTGAGGTEAFF. CDR3 sequence (DNA): TGTGCCAGCACCGGGGCCGGGGGGACTGAAGCTTTCTTT.

J is TRBJ2-5 and V is TRBV13; 13 bases line up with TRBD2. The length of the CDR3 is 15 residues. Germline-derived CDR1 and CDR2 are PRHDT and FYEKMQ (reference sequence). V shed 5 bases, J shed 4 bases, and the junction held 4 bases outside the gene matches. The CDR3 region has the DNA TGTGCCAGCAGCACCCGACTAGCGGGGGGAGAGACCCAGTACTTC. Translation: CASSTRLAGGETQYF. Full variable domain (rest looked up from reference TRBV13 and TRBJ2-5): AAGVIQSPRHLIKEKRETATLKCYPIPRHDTVYWYQQGPGQDPQFLISFYEKMQSDKGSIPDRFSAQQFSDYHSELNMSSLELGDSALYFCASSTRLAGGETQYFGPGTRLLVL.